This is a list of T cell receptor beta chains from one sample in a study of blood T cell repertoires in COVID-19. Assay: immunoSEQ multiplex PCR; the TCRdb copy retains only in-frame clones and omits some. The sample has approximately 76,000 clones; approximately 88% are singletons. Sequenced: peripheral blood. These receptors all stem from a man aged 25 to 45 with acute or convalescent COVID-19. The CDR3 runs from the conserved cysteine through the conserved F or W. D genes are given only for firm matches. Some rows have no size entry. The others give once, few or many, or a class for an expanded clone.

v_gene	d_gene	j_gene	abundance	CDR3aa	CDR3nt
TRBV18	NA	TRBJ2-1	NA	CAGTDLADLNEQFF	TGTGCCGGCACGGACCTAGCAGACCTGAATGAGCAGTTCTTC
TRBV4-2	NA	TRBJ1-1	NA	CASSQEKGIGTEAFF	TGTGCCAGCAGCCAAGAAAAGGGGATAGGAACTGAAGCTTTCTTT
TRBV6-6	NA	TRBJ1-2	NA	CASRTQEGLGGYTF	TGTGCCAGCAGGACTCAGGAGGGCTTAGGTGGCTACACCTTC
TRBV27	NA	TRBJ2-6	NA	CASRPLAVLSGANVLTF	TGTGCCAGCCGTCCCTTGGCAGTGCTCTCTGGGGCCAACGTCCTGACTTTC
TRBV6-5	TRBD1	TRBJ2-1	NA	CASRPDRANYNEQFF	TGTGCCAGCAGGCCCGACAGGGCAAACTACAATGAGCAGTTCTTC
TRBV4-1	NA	TRBJ2-7	once	CASSQGPTIAYEQYF	TGCGCCAGCAGCCAAGGTCCAACGATAGCCTACGAGCAGTACTTC
TRBV15	TRBD1	TRBJ2-7	NA	CATSRDHRGREQYF	TGTGCCACCAGCAGAGATCACAGGGGGCGTGAGCAGTACTTC
TRBV16	NA	TRBJ2-3	NA	CASSQAQDGLADTQYF	TGTGCCAGCAGCCAGGCACAGGACGGGTTGGCAGATACGCAGTATTTT
TRBV3-1/TRBV3-2	TRBD2	TRBJ2-7	NA	CASSQVGGSRYEQYF	TGTGCCAGCAGCCAAGTGGGAGGGAGCCGCTACGAGCAGTACTTC
TRBV4-1	NA	TRBJ2-1	once	CASSQKANRADNEQFF	TGCGCCAGCAGCCAGAAAGCCAACAGGGCCGACAATGAGCAGTTCTTC
TRBV27	NA	TRBJ2-2	NA	CASSPLTGELFF	TGTGCCAGCAGTCCTCTCACCGGGGAGCTGTTTTTT
TRBV9	NA	TRBJ2-4	few	CASSEGGELVKNIQYF	TGTGCCAGCAGCGAGGGGGGGGAATTGGTCAAAAACATTCAGTACTTC
TRBV6-5	NA	TRBJ1-2	NA	CASSPHQFYGYTF	TGTGCCAGCAGTCCCCACCAGTTCTATGGCTACACCTTC
TRBV7-2	TRBD2	TRBJ2-5	NA	CASSGLAGAQGETQYF	TGTGCCAGCAGCGGACTAGCGGGAGCCCAAGGAGAGACCCAGTACTTC
TRBV19	TRBD1	TRBJ2-7	few	CASSMARQGVSEQYF	TGTGCCAGTAGTATGGCCCGGCAGGGGGTATCCGAGCAGTACTTC
TRBV7-3	NA	TRBJ2-7	few	CASSLGRTDEQYF	TGTGCCAGCAGCTTAGGGAGAACAGACGAGCAGTACTTC
TRBV5-1	NA	TRBJ2-7	NA	CASSLETRRVREQYF	TGCGCCAGCAGCTTGGAGACTAGGCGCGTCCGCGAGCAGTACTTC